A single sample is the source of the 30 T cell receptor beta chains below, sequenced in a study of cytomegalovirus exposure and HLA in healthy donors. Primers included in the PCR were 60 Vbeta and 13 Jbeta primers. Sequencing used immunoSEQ multiplex PCR; TCRdb keeps in-frame clones, though not all of them. The data contain fewer than 150,000 clones, 75% to 80% of them seen just once; the ten biggest clones take up 4.9%. Sequenced input: PBMCs. The receptors here all came from a woman between 50 and 59 years old in good health and CMV-seronegative.

The chain joins TRBV5-4 to TRBJ2-1; 7 bases fit TRBD2. This CDR3 has 12 residues. Germline CDR1 reads SGHNT; CDR2 reads YYREEE (reference sequence). J lost 10 bases, V lost 1 base, and 2 bases had no gene match. CDR3 residues: CASSLWGGEQFF. The CDR3 nucleotides are TGTGCCAGCAGCTTGTGGGGAGGGGAGCAGTTCTTC.

V and J are TRBV7-3 and TRBJ2-5; 8 bases map to TRBD2. The trim removed 1 base at V and 5 bases at J, leaving 6 bases unmatched. CDR3 size: 15 residues. CDR1 is SGHTA and CDR2 is FQGTGA in the germline V gene. CDR3 in amino acids: CASSLSGGPSETQYF. CDR3 nucleotide sequence: TGTGCCAGCAGCTTAAGCGGGGGGCCGTCTGAGACCCAGTACTTC.

The chain employs TRBV5-1 and TRBJ1-2, with a possible D match to TRBD1 (5 bases). Trimming took off 3 bases at V and 8 bases at J, with 17 bases between the two ends. The CDR3 totals 14 residues. Germline CDR1 and CDR2: SGHRS and YFSETQ. CDR3 in DNA: TGCGCCAGCAGCTCTGGGGCTCAAAACAACGGCTACACCTTC. It yields the protein CASSSGAQNNGYTF. Full variable domain (outside the CDR3, taken from reference TRBV5-1 and TRBJ1-2): KAGVTQTPRYLIKTRGQQVTLSCSPISGHRSVSWYQQTPGQGLQFLFEYFSETQRNKGNFPGRFSGRQFSNSRSEMNVSTLELGDSALYLCASSSGAQNNGYTFGSGTRLTVV.

This clone was seen only once. CDR3 residues: CASSKTGVGYSNQPQHF. Written as DNA, the CDR3 is TGTGCCAGTAGCAAGACAGGGGTGGGTTATAGCAATCAGCCCCAGCATTTT. The genes are TRBV19 and TRBJ1-5, with 8 bases matching TRBD1. Losses at the gene ends were 6 bases for V and 0 bases for J; bases not matched to a gene: 10. Germline lookup yields CDR1 LNHDA and CDR2 SQIVND (reference sequence). This CDR3 comprises 17 residues.

The J gene is TRBJ1-6, the V gene TRBV10-1; D gene unclear. Germline CDR1 reads WNHNN; CDR2 reads SYGVQD (reference sequence). This CDR3 has 12 amino acids. With 10 bases removed from V and 5 bases from J, the gap between germline ends came to 9 bases. The CDR3 DNA follows: TGCGCCACTAAACCCCATAATTCACCCCTCCACTTT. Translated: CATKPHNSPLHF.

The chain is built from TRBV7-9 and TRBJ1-2; 9 bases match TRBD1. The CDR3 is 14 residues long. V was pared by 1 base and J by 5 bases, with 2 bases of the junction left unmatched. The germline CDR1 and CDR2 sequences are SEHNR and FQNEAQ (reference sequence). CDR3 DNA: TGTGCCAGCAGCTTAGGTGGGACAGGGTATGGCTACACCTTC. It codes for CASSLGGTGYGYTF.

This chain joins TRBV7-9 and TRBJ1-6; D is uncertain. Germline values: CDR1 SEHNR, CDR2 FQNEAQ (reference sequence). V lost 0 bases, J lost 16 bases, and 16 bases lay in between. This CDR3 has 14 amino acids. The CDR3 nucleotides are TGTGCCAGCAGCTTAGCGCTAGGTATAGGCCGACTCCACTTT. Protein product: CASSLALGIGRLHF.

The V call is TRBV4-3, the J call TRBJ2-6; D not resolved. Trimming took off 4 bases at V and 0 bases at J, with 13 bases between the two ends. This CDR3 comprises 17 residues. Germline-derived CDR1 and CDR2 are LGHNA and YSLEER. For the CDR3, the DNA is TGCGCCAGCAGCCGGTCCAGTTCTAGCTCTGGGGCCAACGTCCTGACTTTC. It encodes CASSRSSSSSGANVLTF.

This rearrangement joins TRBV9 to TRBJ1-2; 7 nucleotides line up with TRBD1. The germline V gene encodes CDR1 SGDLS and CDR2 YYNGEE. CDR3 length equals 11 residues. Trimming took 3 bases from V and 9 from J; bases not matched to a gene: 2. CDR3 residues: CASSGQGRYTF. The DNA of the CDR3 is TGTGCCAGCAGCGGACAGGGTCGCTACACCTTC.

The chain combines TRBV5-4 with TRBJ2-2; unclear D gene. CDR3 length: 14 amino acids. Germline CDR1 reads SGHNT; CDR2 reads YYREEE (reference sequence). The germline V and J ends were trimmed by 4 bases and 1 base, with 8 bases remaining between them. The CDR3 region is CASSNRRNTGELFF. The CDR3 DNA follows: TGTGCCAGCAGCAATAGGAGGAACACCGGGGAGCTGTTTTTT. The whole variable domain, filled in from reference TRBV5-4 and TRBJ2-2, reads ETGVTQSPTHLIKTRGQQVTLRCSSQSGHNTVSWYQQALGQGPQFIFQYYREEENGRGNFPPRFSGLQFPNYSSELNVNALELDDSALYLCASSNRRNTGELFFGEGSRLTVL.

The rearrangement uses TRBV7-6 and TRBJ2-1, with 7 nucleotides matching TRBD1. Germline V gene sequence: CDR1 SGHVS, CDR2 FNYEAQ. V was pared by 5 bases and J by 7 bases, with 2 bases of the junction left unmatched. CDR3 length equals 12 residues. Written as DNA, the CDR3 is TGTGCCAGCAGCAAACAGGGGAATGAGCAGTTCTTC. This gives the protein CASSKQGNEQFF.

The CDR3 bases are TGTGCCAGCAACCAACCGGGACAGGGCAATCAGCCCCAGCATTTT. As protein: CASNQPGQGNQPQHF. The V and J genes are TRBV6-6 and TRBJ1-5; 8 nucleotides line up with TRBD1. The trim removed 7 bases at V and 2 bases at J, leaving 7 bases unmatched. CDR3 length equals 15 residues. Germline V gene lookup returns CDR1 MNHNY and CDR2 SVGAGI (reference sequence).

The chain is built from TRBV6-5 and TRBJ1-2; 7 positions match TRBD1. The CDR3 is 14 residues long. Germline V gives CDR1 MNHEY, CDR2 SVGAGI. With V trimmed by 8 bases and J by 4 bases, 10 bases remained unmatched. CDR3 residues: CASFTSGQVYGYTF. The CDR3 DNA reads TGTGCCAGCTTCACCTCAGGACAGGTCTATGGCTACACCTTC.

The chain combines TRBV9 with TRBJ1-1; the match to TRBD1 covers 7 bases. Per germline, CDR1 SGDLS and CDR2 YYNGEE. The CDR3 has 15 amino acids. Trimming cost V 0 bases and J 1 base; bases outside gene matches: 3. CDR3 sequence reads: CASSVATGRNTEAFF. As DNA, the CDR3 is TGTGCCAGCAGCGTAGCGACAGGGAGGAACACTGAAGCTTTCTTT.

This clone was observed once. This rearrangement joins TRBV7-2 to TRBJ2-7; TRBD1 matches 11 bases. Germline values: CDR1 SGHTA, CDR2 FQGNSA. This CDR3 is 15 amino acids long. Trimming removed 5 bases from V and 4 bases from J; junction bases left unmatched: 7. CDR3 loop: CASSLSGQGGYEQYF. The CDR3 nucleotides are TGTGCCAGCAGCCTATCGGGACAGGGGGGGTACGAGCAGTACTTC. Supplemented by reference TRBV7-2 and TRBJ2-7, the full variable domain reads GAGVSQSPSNKVTEKGKDVELRCDPISGHTALYWYRQSLGQGLEFLIYFQGNSAPDKSGLPSDRFSAERTGGSVSTLTIQRTQQEDSAVYLCASSLSGQGGYEQYFGPGTRLTVT.

This chain joins TRBV19 and TRBJ2-2; D perhaps matches TRBD1 (6 bases). Trimming removed 6 bases from V and 5 bases from J, with 13 bases in between. CDR3 size: 14 residues. The germline CDR1 and CDR2 sequences are LNHDA and SQIVND (reference sequence). The CDR3 DNA reads as TGTGCCAGTAGCCCACAGGGTCAGACCGGGGAGCTGTTTTTT. It specifies CASSPQGQTGELFF.

The CDR3 is CASSQRDLTFYEQFF. DNA for the CDR3: TGCGCCAGCAGCCAACGGGACTTGACCTTCTATGAGCAGTTCTTC. This rearrangement joins TRBV4-1 to TRBJ2-1; perhaps TRBD2 as D (6 bases). The CDR3 is 15 amino acids. The V end lost 2 bases, the J end lost 8 bases, and 16 bases lay between the germline ends. Germline V CDR1 and CDR2: MGHRA, YSYEKL.

This clone was detected only once. The rearrangement uses TRBV27 and TRBJ1-1, with a possible D match to TRBD1 (5 bases). V was pared by 4 bases and J by 1 base, with 10 bases between. In germline, CDR1 is MNHEY, CDR2 SMNVEV (reference sequence). The CDR3 has 14 residues. The CDR3 DNA is TGTGCCAGCAGTTATTCCAGGGCGAACACTGAAGCTTTCTTT. The encoded protein is CASSYSRANTEAFF.

This clone was recorded a few times. V gene TRBV11-1 combines with J gene TRBJ2-7; TRBD1 agrees at 7 bases. Trimming took 5 bases from V and 1 from J; bases not matched to a gene: 5. This CDR3 is built from 14 residues. Germline V gives CDR1 SGHAT, CDR2 FQDESV (reference sequence). The CDR3 nucleotides are TGTGCCAGCAGCCCCCCGGGACAGTCCTACGAGCAGTACTTC. It specifies CASSPPGQSYEQYF.

J is TRBJ1-3 and V is TRBV2; 7 bases agree with TRBD1. Germline trimming cut 6 bases from V and 2 bases from J; bases unmatched to any gene: 4. CDR3 length equals 14 residues. Germline V CDR1 and CDR2: SNHLY, FYNNEI. The CDR3 loop is CASSGTVAGNTIYF. The CDR3 region has the DNA TGTGCCAGCAGCGGGACAGTAGCTGGAAACACCATATATTTT.

This rearrangement joins TRBV5-1 to TRBJ2-1; TRBD1 agrees at 11 bases. With 7 bases clipped from V and 7 bases from J, the junction kept 4 bases outside the gene matches. The CDR3 runs to 13 residues. CDR1 is SGHRS, CDR2 YFSETQ, per germline. The CDR3 region is CASGQGALNEQFF. CDR3 coding DNA: TGCGCCAGCGGACAGGGGGCTTTGAATGAGCAGTTCTTC.

The CDR3 loop reads CASSIPLGGGYNEQFF. Here the CDR3 DNA reads TGTGCCAGTAGTATCCCTTTGGGCGGGGGTTACAATGAGCAGTTCTTC. The rearrangement uses TRBV19 and TRBJ2-1, with 7 bases identical to TRBD2. With 3 bases clipped from V and 4 bases from J, the junction kept 9 bases outside the gene matches. The CDR3 is 16 amino acids. The germline gives CDR1 LNHDA, CDR2 SQIVND (reference sequence).

The chain has TRBV2 and TRBJ2-5; D may be TRBD2 (7 bases). Germline-derived CDR1 and CDR2 are SNHLY and FYNNEI. Trimming removed 6 bases from V and 5 bases from J, with 19 bases in between. This CDR3 has 15 residues. CDR3 loop: CASRGGRSPRETQYF. The CDR3 nucleotides read TGTGCCAGCAGGGGGGGGCGCTCACCGCGGGAGACCCAGTACTTC.

This chain links TRBV28 with TRBJ1-2; D might be TRBD1 (6 bases). V was clipped by 3 bases and J by 5 bases, with 13 bases between them. This CDR3 comprises 14 residues. From germline, CDR1 is MDHEN and CDR2 SYDVKM. CDR3 loop: CASSLTGPLYGYTF. The CDR3 nucleotides read TGTGCCAGCAGTTTGACAGGCCCCCTTTATGGCTACACCTTC.

This sequence joins TRBV6-1 and TRBJ1-2, with D perhaps matching TRBD1 (6 bases). The V end lost 2 bases, the J end lost 7 bases, and 14 bases lay between the germline ends. The length of the CDR3 is 14 residues. Per the germline V gene, CDR1 is MNHNS and CDR2 is SASEGT. CDR3 sequence reads: CASSEIGAGVGYTF. In DNA, the CDR3 is TGTGCCAGCAGTGAAATAGGGGCAGGGGTTGGCTACACCTTC.

V is TRBV5-6 and J is TRBJ2-1; 9 bases are shared with TRBD1. CDR1 and CDR2 (germline): SGHDT, YYEEEE. V trimming: 4 bases; J trimming: 7 bases; junction bases outside the gene matches: 6. The CDR3 spans 14 residues. The CDR3 reads CASSSGTGWNEQFF. The CDR3 DNA is TGTGCCAGCAGCAGCGGGACAGGGTGGAATGAGCAGTTCTTC. The full variable domain, rest sourced from reference TRBV5-6 and TRBJ2-1, is DAGVTQSPTHLIKTRGQQVTLRCSPKSGHDTVSWYQQALGQGPQFIFQYYEEEERQRGNFPDRFSGHQFPNYSSELNVNALLLGDSALYLCASSSGTGWNEQFFGPGTRLTVL.

CDR3 sequence reads: CASSVVGGRGYNEQFF. CDR3 DNA: TGTGCCAGCAGCGTAGTCGGGGGGAGGGGCTACAATGAGCAGTTCTTC. The rearrangement joins TRBV9 to TRBJ2-1; TRBD2 matches at 7 bases. CDR3 length: 16 amino acids. Trimming cost V 0 bases and J 3 bases; bases outside gene matches: 6. Germline V gene data show CDR1 as SGDLS and CDR2 as YYNGEE.

V usage is TRBV7-2 and J usage is TRBJ1-1; 9 nucleotides line up with TRBD1. J gave up 4 bases and V 5 bases, and 5 bases lay outside the gene matches. This CDR3 has 14 amino acids. CDR1 SGHTA and CDR2 FQGNSA come from the germline V gene. DNA of the CDR3: TGTGCCAGCAGCGGAACAGGGGGCGCCACTGAAGCTTTCTTT. This gives the protein CASSGTGGATEAFF.

The CDR3 here is CASRDRAGYGYTF. In nucleotides, the CDR3 is TGTGCCAGCAGGGACAGGGCGGGCTATGGCTACACCTTC. The V call is TRBV2, the J call TRBJ1-2, with 8 positions matching TRBD1. The V gene end was trimmed by 6 bases and the J gene end by 4 bases; junction bases not matched to a gene: 4. The germline gives CDR1 SNHLY, CDR2 FYNNEI. The CDR3 totals 13 residues.

This chain joins TRBV14 and TRBJ2-5; 7 positions match TRBD1. There are 17 residues in the CDR3. After removal of 4 bases from V and 3 bases from J, the junction contained 14 bases not matched to a gene. Germline V lookup: CDR1 SGHDN, CDR2 FVKESK. The CDR3 spells CASSPRQGMAVEETQYF. CDR3 sequence (DNA): TGTGCCAGCAGCCCCCGACAGGGAATGGCTGTGGAAGAGACCCAGTACTTC.